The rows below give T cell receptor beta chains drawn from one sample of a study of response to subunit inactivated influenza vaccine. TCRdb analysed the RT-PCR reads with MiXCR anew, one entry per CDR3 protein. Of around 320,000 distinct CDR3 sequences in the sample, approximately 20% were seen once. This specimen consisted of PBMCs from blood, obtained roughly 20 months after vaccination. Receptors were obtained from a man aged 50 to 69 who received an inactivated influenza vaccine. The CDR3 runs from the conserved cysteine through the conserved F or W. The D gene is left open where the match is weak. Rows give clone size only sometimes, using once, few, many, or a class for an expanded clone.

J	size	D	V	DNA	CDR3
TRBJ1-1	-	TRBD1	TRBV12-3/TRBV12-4	TGTGCCAGCACCCCGGGACAGGGAAGGAACACTGAAGCTTTCTTT	CASTPGQGRNTEAFF
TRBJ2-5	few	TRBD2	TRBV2	TGTGCCAGCAACGGACTAGAAGAGACCCAGTACTTC	CASNGLEETQYF
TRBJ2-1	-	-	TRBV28	TGTGCCAGCATTGATAATCGGGGCAATGAGCAGTTCTTC	CASIDNRGNEQFF
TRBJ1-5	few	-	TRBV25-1	TGTGCCAGCAGTGAATTCTCGAGGGGGCAGCCCCAGCATTTT	CASSEFSRGQPQHF
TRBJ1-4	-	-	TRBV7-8	TGTGCCAGCAGCTTAGAACCGTCTTTCCGCATTAATGAAAAACTGTTTTTT	CASSLEPSFRINEKLFF
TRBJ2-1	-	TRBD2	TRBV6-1	TGTGCCAGCAGGAGACAGACTAGCGGGAGAGTCAATGAGCAGTTCTTC	CASRRQTSGRVNEQFF
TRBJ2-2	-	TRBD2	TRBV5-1	TGCGCCAGCAGCCCAGGACTAGCGGGTCCGGGGGAGCTGTTTTTT	CASSPGLAGPGELFF
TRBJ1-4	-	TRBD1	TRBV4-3	TGCGCCAGCAGCCAAGATCTGACAGGGCCACATGAAAAACTGTTTTTT	CASSQDLTGPHEKLFF
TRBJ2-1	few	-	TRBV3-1	TGTGCCAGCAGCCAAGATCCCGGTTGGGAGCAGTTCTTC	CASSQDPGWEQFF
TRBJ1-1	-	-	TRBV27	TGTGCCAGCAGTTCCCCCTTTGTCCATGAAGCTTTCTTT	CASSSPFVHEAFF
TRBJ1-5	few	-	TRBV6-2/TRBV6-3	TGTGCCAGCAGTTCCCCCGGCAGGGTAGTTCAGCCCCAGCATTTT	CASSSPGRVVQPQHF
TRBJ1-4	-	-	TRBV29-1	TGCAGCGTTGGGGGGGGGATCGGCGAAAAACTGTTTTTT	CSVGGGIGEKLFF
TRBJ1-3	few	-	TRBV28	TGTGCCAGCAGTTTTCGGGTGCTAGGAAACACCATATATTTT	CASSFRVLGNTIYF
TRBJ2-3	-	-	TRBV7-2	TGTGCCAGCAGCTTAGCGCTAGCCGGCACAGATACGCAGTATTTT	CASSLALAGTDTQYF
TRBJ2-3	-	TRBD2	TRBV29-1	TGCAGCGTTGGCGGGAGGTATACAGATACGCAGTATTTT	CSVGGRYTDTQYF
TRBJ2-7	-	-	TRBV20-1	TGCAGTGCTAGAGAATTGGCGGGGCTGAGCTACGAGCAGTACTTC	CSARELAGLSYEQYF
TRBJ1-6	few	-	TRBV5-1	TGCGCCAGCAGCCTAGAAACTAATTCACCCCTCCACTTT	CASSLETNSPLHF
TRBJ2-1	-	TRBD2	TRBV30	TGTGCCTGGAGGAAACTAGCGGGAGGGATGAATGAGCAGTTCTTC	CAWRKLAGGMNEQFF
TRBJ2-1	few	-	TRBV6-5	TGTGCCAGCAGTTACGGGAGAGCACCTACCTACAATGAGCAGTTCTTC	CASSYGRAPTYNEQFF
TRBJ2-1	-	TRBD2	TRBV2	TGTGCCAGCAGTGAGCGGACTAGCGGCTACAATGAGCAGTTCTTC	CASSERTSGYNEQFF
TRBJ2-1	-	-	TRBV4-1	TGCGCCAGCAGCCAAGATGGCAGGGAGCAGTTCTTC	CASSQDGREQFF
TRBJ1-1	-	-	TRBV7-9	TGTGCCAGCAGGTCGGAGAAGGACTACACTGAAGCTTTCTTT	CASRSEKDYTEAFF
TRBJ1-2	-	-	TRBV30	TGTGCCTGGAACCGGCAGGGTGATGGCTACACCTTC	CAWNRQGDGYTF
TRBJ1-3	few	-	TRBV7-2	TGTGCCAGCAGCTTATTGCTGGGTCACTCTGGAAACACCATATATTTT	CASSLLLGHSGNTIYF
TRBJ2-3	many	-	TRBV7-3	TGTGCCAGCAGCGTCTTGGGGGATTCGACAGATACGCAGTATTTT	CASSVLGDSTDTQYF
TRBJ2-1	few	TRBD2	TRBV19	TGTGCCAGTAGTATAGGAGGGACTAGCGGGAGAGAAGCCTACAATGAGCAGTTCTTC	CASSIGGTSGREAYNEQFF
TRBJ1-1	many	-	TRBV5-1	TGCGCCAGCAGCGCGACGCCCGGGGTTCCTGAAGCTTTCTTT	CASSATPGVPEAFF
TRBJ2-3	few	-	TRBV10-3	TGTGCCATCAGTGAGTCAGGCAGGGGAGATACGCAGTATTTT	CAISESGRGDTQYF
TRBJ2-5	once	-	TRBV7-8	TGTGCCAGCAGCTTAAACGCAGGGTATTCGGAGACCCAGTACTTC	CASSLNAGYSETQYF
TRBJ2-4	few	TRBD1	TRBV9	TGTGCCAGCAGCGTAGCTCGCAGACAGGGAAGAGCTATAGGCCAGAACATTCAGTACTTC	CASSVARRQGRAIGQNIQYF
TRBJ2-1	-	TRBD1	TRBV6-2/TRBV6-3	TGTGCCAGCACCCTGACAGGGAGCTCCTACAATGAGCAGTTCTTC	CASTLTGSSYNEQFF
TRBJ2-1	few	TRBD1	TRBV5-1	TGCGCCAGCAGCGCCGACAGGGCTGGGGTGAATGAGCAGTTCTTC	CASSADRAGVNEQFF
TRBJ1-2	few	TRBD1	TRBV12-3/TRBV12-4	TGTGCCAGCAGCCCGACAGGGGTTCATGGCTACACCTTC	CASSPTGVHGYTF
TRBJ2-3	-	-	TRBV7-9	TGTGCCAGCAGCCCCGACCTGTCCACAGATACGCAGTATTTT	CASSPDLSTDTQYF
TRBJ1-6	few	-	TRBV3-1	TGTGCCAGCAGCCAACAAGAACGATCACCCCTCCACTTT	CASSQQERSPLHF
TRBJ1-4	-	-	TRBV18	TGTGCCAGCTCGGGAGGGGCAACTAATGAAAAACTGTTTTTT	CASSGGATNEKLFF
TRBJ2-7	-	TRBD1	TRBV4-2	TGTGCCAGCAGCCAAGACGGGACAGGAAACTACGAGCAGTACTTC	CASSQDGTGNYEQYF
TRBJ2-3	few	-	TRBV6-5	TGTGCCAGCAGTTACAGGGGTAGCGAGTCAGATACGCAGTATTTT	CASSYRGSESDTQYF
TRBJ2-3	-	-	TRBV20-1	TGCAGTGCTAGGTCAGGCAGTCACACAGATACGCAGTATTTT	CSARSGSHTDTQYF
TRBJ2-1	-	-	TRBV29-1	TGCAGCGTTGAATTGAGCGGAGCGGCCTACAATGAGCAGTTCTTC	CSVELSGAAYNEQFF
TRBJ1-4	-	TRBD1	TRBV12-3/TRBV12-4	TGTGCCAGCAGCCCGACAGGGGGCAAGGGTAATGAAGAACTGTTTTTT	CASSPTGGKGNEELFF
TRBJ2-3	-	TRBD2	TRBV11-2	TGTGCCAGCAGCTTAGGAAAACTAGCGGGATGGTTGCTGTGGGATACGCAGTATTTT	CASSLGKLAGWLLWDTQYF
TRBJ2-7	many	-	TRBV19	TGTGCCAGTACCGGGCCCGAAAGGAGTGAGCAGTACTTC	CASTGPERSEQYF
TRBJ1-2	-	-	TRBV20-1	TGCAGTGCTCCGATCAGTGCAAACTATGGCTACACCTTC	CSAPISANYGYTF
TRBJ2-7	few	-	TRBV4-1	TGCGCCAGCAGCCAAGGAGAAGGGCTTGGTGGTTTCTACGAGCAGTACTTC	CASSQGEGLGGFYEQYF
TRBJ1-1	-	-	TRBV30	TGTGCCTGGAGTGTACGTTTAATGAACACTGAAGCTTTCTTT	CAWSVRLMNTEAFF